This passage covers 28 T cell receptor beta chains from one sample sequenced in a study of T cell repertoires in cytomegalovirus infection. TCRdb called the reads again in MiXCR, with one record for every CDR3 protein. The table records 250,000 or so distinct CDR3 sequences, around 9% of them present only once. Sample: PBMCs. The receptors derive from a human donor in good health (CMV status not recorded). Some clones in this sample may be carry-over from other donors' samples.

The table lists this clonotype with many counts. The J gene is TRBJ1-2, the V gene TRBV6-2 or TRBV6-3; 7 nucleotides line up with TRBD1. Germline values: CDR1 MNHEY, CDR2 SVGEGT. Germline trimming cut 0 bases from V and 4 bases from J; bases unmatched to any gene: 2. This CDR3 comprises 14 residues. This CDR3 reads CASSYSGQTYGYTF. The DNA of the CDR3 is TGTGCCAGCAGTTACTCGGGACAGACCTATGGCTACACCTTC.

This clonotype has only a few counts. V and J are TRBV2 and TRBJ2-2; TRBD1 matches 7 bases. Germline-derived CDR1 and CDR2 are SNHLY and FYNNEI. CDR3 length: 15 residues. Unmatched junction bases numbered 4, after V lost 5 bases and J lost 1 base. The CDR3 spells CASSYYRGNTGELFF. DNA of the CDR3: TGTGCCAGCAGTTATTACAGGGGGAACACCGGGGAGCTGTTTTTT.

This clonotype was observed many times. The chain recombines TRBV18 with TRBJ1-1; 7 bases fit TRBD1. V lost 1 base to trimming and J lost 8 bases; unmatched junction nucleotides: 4. CDR1 KGHSH and CDR2 LQKENI come from the germline V gene. This CDR3 region has 13 residues. The CDR3 DNA reads TGTGCCAGCTCACCACTCGACAGGGCGGAAGCTTTCTTT. It translates to CASSPLDRAEAFF.

About this clonotype: A much larger clone differs by one base, so this may be a read error. The chain employs TRBV7-2 and TRBJ1-1; D unresolved. V dropped 0 bases and J dropped 5 bases, with 13 bases sitting between them. The CDR3 runs 15 residues. CDR1 is SGHTA, CDR2 FQGNSA, per germline. The CDR3 here is CASSLARRGGTEAFF. The CDR3, as DNA: TGTGCCAGCAGCTTAGCTAGGCGGGGAGGGACTGAAGCTTTCTTT.

This clonotype has at least ten counts. V usage is TRBV7-9 and J usage is TRBJ2-7; TRBD1 matches at 9 bases. J lost 3 bases, V lost 5 bases, and 5 bases had no gene match. Germline V lookup: CDR1 SEHNR, CDR2 FQNEAQ (reference sequence). The CDR3 runs 14 residues. The CDR3, as DNA: TGTGCCAGCAGCCACGGACAGGGGTTCTACGAGCAGTACTTC. This translates into CASSHGQGFYEQYF.

Many counts were recorded for this clonotype. The CDR3 reads CASSLGGASNQPQHF. The CDR3 DNA follows: TGTGCCAGCAGCTTGGGGGGGGCTAGCAATCAGCCCCAGCATTTT. The chain combines TRBV7-2 with TRBJ1-5; D is perhaps TRBD1 (6 bases). V gave up 3 bases and J gave up 0 bases, with 9 bases separating them. The CDR3 loop spans 15 amino acids. Germline CDR1 is SGHTA and CDR2 is FQGNSA. The variable domain in full, with the rest retrieved from reference TRBV7-2 and TRBJ1-5, is GAGVSQSPSNKVTEKGKDVELRCDPISGHTALYWYRQSLGQGLEFLIYFQGNSAPDKSGLPSDRFSAERTGGSVSTLTIQRTQQEDSAVYLCASSLGGASNQPQHFGDGTRLSIL.

V gene TRBV27 combines with J gene TRBJ1-4, with D tentatively TRBD1 (6 bases). From germline, CDR1 is MNHEY and CDR2 SMNVEV (reference sequence). The CDR3 has 18 residues. Deletions cut 1 base from V and 0 bases from J, with 15 bases between. The CDR3 DNA is TGTGCCAGCAGTTTATTCCGTGACAGGCCTCCAACTAATGAAAAACTGTTTTTT. Amino acids: CASSLFRDRPPTNEKLFF. The full variable domain, completed using reference TRBV27 and TRBJ1-4, is EAQVTQNPRYLITVTGKKLTVTCSQNMNHEYMSWYRQDPGLGLRQIYYSMNVEVTDKGDVPEGYKVSRKEKRNFPLILESPSPNQTSLYFCASSLFRDRPPTNEKLFFGSGTQLSVL.

This clonotype was detected ten times or more. The V call is TRBV20-1, the J call TRBJ2-2; D unclear. The CDR3 runs to 14 residues. CDR1 and CDR2 from the germline V gene are DFQATT and SNEGSKA (reference sequence). Trimming took 3 bases from V and 1 from J, leaving 9 bases between them. Here the CDR3 reads CSARDDLNTGELFF. Written as DNA, the CDR3 is TGCAGTGCTAGGGATGACCTGAACACCGGGGAGCTGTTTTTT.

This clonotype was seen ten or more times. The V call is TRBV6-2 or TRBV6-3, the J call TRBJ1-4; TRBD1 matches 7 bases. Trimming removed 0 bases from V and 6 bases from J; junction bases left unmatched: 4. This CDR3 has 15 residues. Germline-derived CDR1 and CDR2 are MNHEY and SVGEGT. CDR3 loop: CASSYSDRAHEKLFF. The DNA for the CDR3 is TGTGCCAGCAGTTACTCTGACAGGGCTCATGAAAAACTGTTTTTT.

This clonotype was found many times. This chain connects TRBV12-3 or TRBV12-4 to TRBJ2-7; perhaps TRBD2 as D (6 bases). V was pared by 2 bases and J by 6 bases, with 14 bases between. The CDR3 spans 14 residues. The CDR3 region has the DNA TGTGCCAGCAGTTTACTCCGGGGGATCGGCGAGCAGTACTTC. As protein: CASSLLRGIGEQYF.

There are a few counts of this clonotype. This sequence joins TRBV5-8 and TRBJ1-1; D gene uncertain. The germline gives CDR1 SGHTS, CDR2 YDEGEE. This CDR3 has 15 residues. Trimming stripped 0 bases from V and 5 bases from J, with 14 bases between. The CDR3 nucleotides are TGTGCCAGCAGCTTGGCCAAGTGGGGAGGGACTGAAGCTTTCTTT. Its protein product is CASSLAKWGGTEAFF.

This clonotype was recorded at least ten times. This sequence joins TRBV7-9 and TRBJ1-3, with 8 positions matching TRBD1. The CDR3 consists of 15 residues. With 5 bases clipped from V and 3 bases from J, the junction kept 6 bases outside the gene matches. The germline V gene encodes CDR1 SEHNR and CDR2 FQNEAQ (reference sequence). In DNA, the CDR3 is TGTGCCAGCAGCACCGGACAGGGCTTTGGAAACACCATATATTTT. Translated, it gives CASSTGQGFGNTIYF.

The J gene is TRBJ2-7, the V gene TRBV28; tentatively, D is TRBD2 (6 bases). V was pared by 7 bases and J by 12 bases, with 16 bases between. The CDR3 is made up of 11 amino acids. CDR1 is MDHEN, CDR2 SYDVKM, per germline. The CDR3 protein is CASTLGEVGYF. CDR3 sequence (DNA): TGTGCCAGCACCCTAGGGGAGGTGGGGTACTTC.

This clonotype was detected many times. V and J are TRBV6-2 or TRBV6-3 and TRBJ2-3; the D gene is possibly TRBD1 (6 bases). This CDR3 region has 15 residues. Between the trimmed V and J ends, which lost 6 bases and 3 bases, there was a span of 16 bases. Germline V gene data show CDR1 as MNHEY and CDR2 as SVGEGT. Here the CDR3 reads CASRRDNLLTDTQYF. The DNA of the CDR3 is TGTGCCAGCAGACGGGACAACCTACTAACAGATACGCAGTATTTT.

This clonotype has a count of ten or more. The chain has TRBV7-9 and TRBJ2-7, with D maybe TRBD1 (5 bases). V was shortened by 1 base and J by 4 bases, with 11 bases between the two germline ends. CDR3 size: 14 residues. Germline V gene data show CDR1 as SEHNR and CDR2 as FQNEAQ (reference sequence). CDR3 DNA: TGTGCCAGCAGCTTAGTTCAGGGTGGGTACGAGCAGTACTTC. Encoded protein: CASSLVQGGYEQYF.

The chain recombines TRBV24-1 with TRBJ2-1; D is unresolved. CDR3 size: 13 residues. V lost 3 bases to trimming and J lost 7 bases, with 9 bases between them. Germline CDR1 reads KGHDR; CDR2 reads SFDVKD. CDR3 protein: CATSDPGWNEQFF. The CDR3 DNA follows: TGTGCCACCAGTGATCCCGGTTGGAATGAGCAGTTCTTC.

This clonotype has a count of ten or more. V usage is TRBV7-8 and J usage is TRBJ1-1; no definite D call. Germline V CDR1 and CDR2: SGHVS, FQNEAQ. V gave up 5 bases and J gave up 2 bases, with 12 bases separating them. CDR3 length equals 14 residues. The CDR3 here is CASSPAELNTEAFF. In DNA form, the CDR3 reads TGTGCCAGCAGCCCGGCGGAGCTAAACACTGAAGCTTTCTTT.

The chain is built from TRBV29-1 and TRBJ2-1; D is possibly TRBD2 (5 bases). V lost 4 bases and J lost 6, with 13 bases in between. Per the germline V gene, CDR1 is SQVTM and CDR2 is ANQGSEA. CDR3 size: 13 residues. Here the CDR3 DNA reads TGCAGCGTTGGTAGGACCGCGGGCAATGAGCAGTTCTTC. As protein: CSVGRTAGNEQFF.

This clonotype was observed many times. This chain connects TRBV6-1 to TRBJ2-3; 11 bases map to TRBD2. The CDR3 runs to 16 residues. Trimming removed 6 bases from V and 0 bases from J; junction bases left unmatched: 5. Germline V CDR1 and CDR2: MNHNS, SASEGT. The DNA of the CDR3 is TGTGCCAGCAGGAAGACTAGCGGGACTAGCACAGATACGCAGTATTTT. Its translation: CASRKTSGTSTDTQYF.

This clonotype was recorded a few times. The chain recombines TRBV6-2 or TRBV6-3 with TRBJ1-2; 7 bases align to TRBD1. The CDR3 has 14 residues. The germline gives CDR1 MNHEY, CDR2 SVGEGT. The V gene end was trimmed by 4 bases and the J gene end by 1 base; junction bases not matched to a gene: 3. The CDR3 DNA is TGTGCCAGCAGTTCGGACAGGCGTAACTATGGCTACACCTTC. As protein: CASSSDRRNYGYTF.

This clonotype was picked up many times. V and J are TRBV4-1 and TRBJ2-5; D gene ambiguous. Germline assignment: CDR1 MGHRA and CDR2 YSYEKL. The CDR3 is 15 residues long. V lost 0 bases and J lost 2, with 10 bases in between. CDR3 protein: CASSQEGSQQETQYF. Written as DNA, the CDR3 is TGCGCCAGCAGCCAAGAGGGTTCCCAGCAAGAGACCCAGTACTTC.

This clonotype was seen at least ten times. The chain links TRBV10-3 to TRBJ1-1; D gene unclear. Germline V gene data show CDR1 as ENHRY and CDR2 as SYGVKD. The V end was cut by 4 bases, the J end by 0 bases, with 3 bases between. The CDR3 has 12 residues. The CDR3 coding sequence is TGTGCCATCAGTGCTATGAACACTGAAGCTTTCTTT. This gives the protein CAISAMNTEAFF.

At least ten counts were recorded for this clonotype. The CDR3 DNA follows: TGTGCCAGCAGTTTATACGCAGGTGAGCAGTACTTC. It is translated as CASSLYAGEQYF. This chain links TRBV28 with TRBJ2-7; unclear D gene. Trimming left V 1 base short and J 7 bases short, with 8 bases between. Per the germline V gene, CDR1 is MDHEN and CDR2 is SYDVKM. This CDR3 is built from 12 residues.

J is TRBJ2-1 and V is TRBV6-2 or TRBV6-3, with D tentatively TRBD2 (7 bases). Deletions cut 2 bases from V and 7 bases from J, with 9 bases between. This CDR3 is built from 13 residues. The V gene's germline CDR1 is MNHEY and CDR2 SVGEGT. Here the CDR3 reads CASSYRGANEQFF. CDR3 nucleotides: TGTGCCAGCAGTTACCGGGGGGCGAATGAGCAGTTCTTC.

This clonotype was detected many times. The chain employs TRBV4-1 and TRBJ2-5; 8 bases are shared with TRBD1. This CDR3 contains 17 residues. Trimming cost V 0 bases and J 5 bases; bases outside gene matches: 11. Germline CDR1 is MGHRA and CDR2 is YSYEKL. The CDR3 sequence: CASSQDVPGGARETQYF. The CDR3 DNA is TGCGCCAGCAGCCAAGATGTGCCAGGGGGCGCCCGGGAGACCCAGTACTTC.

This clonotype appeared many times. The CDR3 sequence: CASSLWLDSNYGYTF. For the CDR3, the DNA is TGTGCCAGCAGCTTATGGTTGGACAGTAACTATGGCTACACCTTC. The chain is built from TRBV7-2 and TRBJ1-2, with a possible D match to TRBD1 (6 bases). In germline, CDR1 is SGHTA, CDR2 FQGNSA. V lost 2 bases and J 1 base, leaving 11 bases between the germline ends. This CDR3 is built from 15 residues.

This clonotype came up many times. The gene calls are TRBV7-9 and TRBJ2-6; TRBD2 might be the D (6 bases). This CDR3 is built from 19 residues. Deletions cut 2 bases from V and 0 bases from J, with 17 bases between. Germline values: CDR1 SEHNR, CDR2 FQNEAQ (reference sequence). DNA of the CDR3: TGTGCCAGCAGCTTAAAAGGGGAGGAACACCTCTCTGGGGCCAACGTCCTGACTTTC. It codes for CASSLKGEEHLSGANVLTF.

This clonotype was picked up many times. Germline is not matched at one junction end, which may reflect a read error. The rearrangement links TRBV5-1 to TRBJ1-2; 7 nucleotides match TRBD1. There are 15 residues in the CDR3. Germline CDR1 SGHRS, CDR2 YFSETQ. DNA for the CDR3: TGCGCCAGCAGTTTGGGAACGACAGGGATTGGTGGCTACACCTTC. Amino acids: CASSLGTTGIGGYTF.